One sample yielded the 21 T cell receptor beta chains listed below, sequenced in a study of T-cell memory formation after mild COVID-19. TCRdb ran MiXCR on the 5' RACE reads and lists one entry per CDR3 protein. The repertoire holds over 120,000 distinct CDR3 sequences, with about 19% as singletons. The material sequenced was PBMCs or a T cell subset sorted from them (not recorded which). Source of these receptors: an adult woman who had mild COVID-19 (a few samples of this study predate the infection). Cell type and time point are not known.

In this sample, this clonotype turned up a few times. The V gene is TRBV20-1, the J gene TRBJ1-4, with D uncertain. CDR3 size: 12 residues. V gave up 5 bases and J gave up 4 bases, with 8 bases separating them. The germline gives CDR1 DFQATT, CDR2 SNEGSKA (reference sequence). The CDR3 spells CSARHFNEKLFF. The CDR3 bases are TGCAGTGCTCGACATTTTAATGAAAAACTGTTTTTT.

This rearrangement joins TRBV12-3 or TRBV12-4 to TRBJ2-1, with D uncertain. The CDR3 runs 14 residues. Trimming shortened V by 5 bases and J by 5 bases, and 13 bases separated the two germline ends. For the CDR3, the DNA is TGTGCCAGCAGTCCCAGTCAGATCGACAATGAGCAGTTCTTC. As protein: CASSPSQIDNEQFF.

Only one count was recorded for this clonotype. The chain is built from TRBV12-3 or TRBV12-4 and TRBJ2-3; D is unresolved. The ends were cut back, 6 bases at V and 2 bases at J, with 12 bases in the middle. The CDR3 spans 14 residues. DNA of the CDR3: TGTGCCAGCAGGGCCTCGAGGATCACAGATACGCAGTATTTT. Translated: CASRASRITDTQYF.

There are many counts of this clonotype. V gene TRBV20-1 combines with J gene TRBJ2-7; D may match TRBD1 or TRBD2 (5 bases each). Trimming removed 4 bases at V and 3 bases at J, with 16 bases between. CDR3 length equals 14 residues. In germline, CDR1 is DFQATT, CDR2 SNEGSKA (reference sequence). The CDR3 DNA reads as TGCAGTGCTACAACCGGGACGTCGAACTACGAGCAGTACTTC. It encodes CSATTGTSNYEQYF.

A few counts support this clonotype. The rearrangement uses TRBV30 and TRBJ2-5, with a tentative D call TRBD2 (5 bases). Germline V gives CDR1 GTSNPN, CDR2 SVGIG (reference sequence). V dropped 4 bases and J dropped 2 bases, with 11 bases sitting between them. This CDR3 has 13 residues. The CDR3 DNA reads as TGTGCCTGGATGCGGAGGATTCAAGAGACCCAGTACTTC. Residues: CAWMRRIQETQYF.

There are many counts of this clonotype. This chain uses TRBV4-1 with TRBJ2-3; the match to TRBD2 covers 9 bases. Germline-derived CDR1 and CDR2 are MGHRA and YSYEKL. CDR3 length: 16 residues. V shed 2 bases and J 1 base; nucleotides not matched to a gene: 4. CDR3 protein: CASSQPSGAGTDTQYF. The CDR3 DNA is TGCGCCAGCAGCCAACCTAGCGGGGCTGGCACAGATACGCAGTATTTT.

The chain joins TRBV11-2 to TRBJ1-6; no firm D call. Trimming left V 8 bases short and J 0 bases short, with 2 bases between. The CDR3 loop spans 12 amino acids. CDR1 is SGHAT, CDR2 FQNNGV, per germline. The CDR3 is CASGSYNSPLHF. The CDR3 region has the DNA TGTGCCAGCGGCTCCTATAATTCACCCCTCCACTTT.

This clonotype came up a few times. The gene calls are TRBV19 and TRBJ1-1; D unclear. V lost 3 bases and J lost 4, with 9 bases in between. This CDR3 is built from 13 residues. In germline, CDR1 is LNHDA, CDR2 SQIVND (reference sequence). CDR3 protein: CASSIRRRTEAFF. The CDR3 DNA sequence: TGTGCCAGTAGTATCCGCCGGCGCACTGAAGCTTTCTTT.

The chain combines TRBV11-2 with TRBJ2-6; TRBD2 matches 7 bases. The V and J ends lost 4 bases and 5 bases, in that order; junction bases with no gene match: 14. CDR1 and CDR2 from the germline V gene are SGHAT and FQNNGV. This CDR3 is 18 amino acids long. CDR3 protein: CASSSWGEGRTRANVLTF. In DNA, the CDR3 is TGTGCCAGCAGCTCTTGGGGGGAGGGCCGAACGCGGGCCAACGTCCTGACTTTC. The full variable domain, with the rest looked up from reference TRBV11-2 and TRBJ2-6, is EAGVAQSPRYKIIEKRQSVAFWCNPISGHATLYWYQQILGQGPKLLIQFQNNGVVDDSQLPKDRFSAERLKGVDSTLKIQPAKLEDSAVYLCASSSWGEGRTRANVLTFGAGSRLTVL.

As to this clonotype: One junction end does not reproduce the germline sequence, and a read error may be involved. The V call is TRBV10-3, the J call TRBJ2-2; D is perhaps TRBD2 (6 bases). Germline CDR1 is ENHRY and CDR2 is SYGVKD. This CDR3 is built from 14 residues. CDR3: CAISERGWTVELFF. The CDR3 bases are TGTGCCATCAGTGAACGGGGGTGGACCGTGGAGCTGTTTTTT.

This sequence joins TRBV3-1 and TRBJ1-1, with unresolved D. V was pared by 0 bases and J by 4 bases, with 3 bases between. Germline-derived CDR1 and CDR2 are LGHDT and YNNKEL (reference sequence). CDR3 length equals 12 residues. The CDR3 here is CASSQEGTEAFF. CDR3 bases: TGTGCCAGCAGCCAAGAGGGCACTGAAGCTTTCTTT.

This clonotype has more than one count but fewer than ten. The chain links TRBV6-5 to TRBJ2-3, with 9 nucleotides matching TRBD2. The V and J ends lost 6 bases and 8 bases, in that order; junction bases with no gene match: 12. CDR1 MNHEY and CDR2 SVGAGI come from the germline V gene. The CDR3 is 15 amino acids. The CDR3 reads CASSQPGQAGGTQYF. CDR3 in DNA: TGTGCCAGCAGCCAGCCGGGACAAGCGGGGGGTACGCAGTATTTT.

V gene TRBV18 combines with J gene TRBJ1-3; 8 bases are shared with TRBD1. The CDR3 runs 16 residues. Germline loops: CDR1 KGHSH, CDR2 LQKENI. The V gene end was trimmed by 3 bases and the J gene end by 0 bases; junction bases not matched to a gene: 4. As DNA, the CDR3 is TGTGCCAGCTCACCCCAGGGGGCCGGCTCTGGAAACACCATATATTTT. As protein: CASSPQGAGSGNTIYF.

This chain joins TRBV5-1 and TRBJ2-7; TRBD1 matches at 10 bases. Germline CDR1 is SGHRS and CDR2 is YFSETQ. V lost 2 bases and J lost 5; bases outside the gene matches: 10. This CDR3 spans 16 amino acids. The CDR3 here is CASSLSPRDRGHEQYF. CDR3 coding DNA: TGCGCCAGCAGCTTATCCCCCCGGGACAGGGGCCACGAGCAGTACTTC. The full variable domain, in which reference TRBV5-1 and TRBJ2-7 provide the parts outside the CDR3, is KAGVTQTPRYLIKTRGQQVTLSCSPISGHRSVSWYQQTPGQGLQFLFEYFSETQRNKGNFPGRFSGRQFSNSRSEMNVSTLELGDSALYLCASSLSPRDRGHEQYFGPGTRLTVT.

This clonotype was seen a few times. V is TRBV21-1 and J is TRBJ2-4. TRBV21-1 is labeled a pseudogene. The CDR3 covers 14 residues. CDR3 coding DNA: TGTGCCAGCAGCAAAAGAAGGGAAACCAACATTCAGTACTTC. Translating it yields CASSKRRETNIQYF.

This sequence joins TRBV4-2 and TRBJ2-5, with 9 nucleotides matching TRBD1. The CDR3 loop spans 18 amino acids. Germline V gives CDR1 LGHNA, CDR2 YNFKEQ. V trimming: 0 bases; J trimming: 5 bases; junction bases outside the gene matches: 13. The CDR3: CASSQDGTGGVFGETQYF. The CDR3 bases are TGTGCCAGCAGCCAAGATGGTACAGGGGGCGTTTTCGGGGAGACCCAGTACTTC.

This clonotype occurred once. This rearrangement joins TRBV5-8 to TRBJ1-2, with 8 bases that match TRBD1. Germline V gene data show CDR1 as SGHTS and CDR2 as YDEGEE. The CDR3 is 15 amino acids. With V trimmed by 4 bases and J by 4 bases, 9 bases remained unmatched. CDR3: CASSPGQGLGYGYTF. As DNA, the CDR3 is TGTGCCAGCAGCCCAGGACAGGGATTGGGCTATGGCTACACCTTC.

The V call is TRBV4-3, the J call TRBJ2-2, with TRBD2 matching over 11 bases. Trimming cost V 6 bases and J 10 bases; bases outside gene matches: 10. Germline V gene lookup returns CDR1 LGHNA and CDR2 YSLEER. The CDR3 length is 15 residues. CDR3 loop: CASSRLAGWGEELFF. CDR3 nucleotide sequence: TGCGCCAGCAGTCGACTAGCGGGATGGGGAGAGGAGCTGTTTTTT.

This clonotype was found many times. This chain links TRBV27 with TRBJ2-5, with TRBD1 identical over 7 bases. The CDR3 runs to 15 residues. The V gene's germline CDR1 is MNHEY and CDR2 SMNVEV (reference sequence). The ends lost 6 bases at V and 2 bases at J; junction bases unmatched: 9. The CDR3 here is CASRKHRGGQETQYF. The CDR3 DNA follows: TGTGCCAGCAGAAAACACAGGGGCGGGCAAGAGACCCAGTACTTC.

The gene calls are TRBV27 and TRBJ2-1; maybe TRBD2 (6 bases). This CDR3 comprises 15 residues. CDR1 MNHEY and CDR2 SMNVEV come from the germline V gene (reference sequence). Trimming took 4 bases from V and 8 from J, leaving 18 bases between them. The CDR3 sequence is CASSSRRGGSHEQFF. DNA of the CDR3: TGTGCCAGCAGTTCCCGGCGGGGCGGGTCCCATGAGCAGTTCTTC.

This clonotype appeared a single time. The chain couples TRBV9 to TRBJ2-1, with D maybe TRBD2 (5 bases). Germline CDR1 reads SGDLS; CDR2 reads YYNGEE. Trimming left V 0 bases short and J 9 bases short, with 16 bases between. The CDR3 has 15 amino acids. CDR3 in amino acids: CASSVAVAPLTEQFF. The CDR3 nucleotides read TGTGCCAGCAGCGTAGCCGTAGCGCCCTTGACTGAGCAGTTCTTC.